The clone carrying this T cell receptor (beta chain) was observed a single time. As yet, its antigen is unknown. This specimen comes from a study of T cell responses to AZD1222 COVID-19 vaccine. Study results and limitations: Reportedly, close to half of spike-specific TCRs are directed against unmutated variant regions. Repertoires were collected only later (after the peak T cell response had occurred). Spike-specific TCR repertoires showed rising breadth and depth after two AZD1222 doses.

Per germline, CDR1 SGDLS and CDR2 YYNGEE. The V end lost 0 bases, the J end lost 5 bases, and 15 bases lay between the germline ends. CDR3 length equals 15 residues. The assay was immunoSEQ multiplex PCR, and TCRdb's table has in-frame clones only and misses some. Of about 110,000 clones listed, over 75% are singletons. Pooled together were second doses at about 4 or about 12 weeks. The sequence came from an adult who received the AZD1222 COVID-19 vaccine. The gene calls are TRBV9 and TRBJ2-7; a possible D gene is TRBD1 (6 bases). This specimen consisted of peripheral blood, obtained 28 days after the second AZD1222 dose. This CDR3 is CASSVGGGISNEQYF. CDR3 coding DNA: TGTGCCAGCAGCGTAGGAGGGGGTATTTCGAACGAGCAGTACTTC.